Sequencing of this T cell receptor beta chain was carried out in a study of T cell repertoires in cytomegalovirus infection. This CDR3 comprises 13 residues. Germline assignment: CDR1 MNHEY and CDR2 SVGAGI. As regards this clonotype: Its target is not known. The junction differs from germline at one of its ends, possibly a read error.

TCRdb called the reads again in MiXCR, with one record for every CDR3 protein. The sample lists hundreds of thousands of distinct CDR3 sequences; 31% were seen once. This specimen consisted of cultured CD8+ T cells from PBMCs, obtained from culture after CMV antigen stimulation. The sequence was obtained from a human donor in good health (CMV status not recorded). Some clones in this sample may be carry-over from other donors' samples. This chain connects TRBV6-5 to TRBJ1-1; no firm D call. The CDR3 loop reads CVSTGFMNTEAFF. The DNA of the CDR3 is TGTGTCAGCACCGGATTCATGAACACTGAAGCTTTCTTT.